These T cell receptor beta chains were read from a single sample in a study of T-cell reconstitution after alpha-beta-depleted transplantation in children. TCRdb passed the PCR reads through MiXCR, listing each CDR3 protein once. This table has 70,000 or so distinct CDR3 sequences, approximately 11% appearing once. The source was PBMCs, collected before TCRalphabeta/CD19-depleted stem cell transplant. These receptors all come from a boy aged 5-17 years with acute myeloid leukemia, due to receive a stem cell transplant. The CDR3 runs from the conserved cysteine through the conserved F or W. A D gene is named only where the DNA matches it firmly. The listing skips clone size in some rows; elsewhere it reads once, few, many or a size class.

cdr3_length clone_size j_call d_call v_call cdr3_nt cdr3_aa
16 medium-sized TRBJ2-5 TRBD2 TRBV15 TGTGCCACCAGCACACAAAGCGGGGGTGTCCAAGAGACCCAGTACTTC CATSTQSGGVQETQYF
16 many TRBJ2-1 NA TRBV4-3 TGCGCCAGCAGCGACGGGCACCAGTCCGATTACAATGAGCAGTTCTTC CASSDGHQSDYNEQFF
14 few TRBJ1-5 NA TRBV15 TGTGCCACCACCCTCGGGGGAGGGGGTCAGCCCCAGCATTTT CATTLGGGGQPQHF
14 many TRBJ2-3 TRBD1 TRBV12-3/TRBV12-4 TGTGCCAGCAGCCTCGGACAGGGGGTAGATACGCAGTATTTT CASSLGQGVDTQYF
14 many TRBJ1-1 NA TRBV4-1 TGCGCCAGCAGCCATTCCAGGATGAACACTGAAGCTTTCTTT CASSHSRMNTEAFF
19 many TRBJ2-1 TRBD2 TRBV20-1 TGCAGTGCTAGTCCCGTGACCCCACTAGCGGTAAGCTCCTACAATGAGCAGTTCTTC CSASPVTPLAVSSYNEQFF
17 many TRBJ2-3 TRBD1 TRBV25-1 TGTGCCAGCAGGATACGGGGGGATCCGGGACAGGGAGATACGCAGTATTTT CASRIRGDPGQGDTQYF
14 many TRBJ1-6 NA TRBV12-3/TRBV12-4 TGTGCCAGCAGTTTAGACAGGGCGGGTTCACCCCTCCACTTT CASSLDRAGSPLHF
19 few TRBJ1-2 NA TRBV12-3/TRBV12-4 TGTGCCATCAGTTTAGCGTACCCGGGGGCGCCGGTTAATCCCCATGGCTACACCTTC CAISLAYPGAPVNPHGYTF
13 many TRBJ2-1 NA TRBV18 TGTGCCAGCTCACTAATCGTAGGCGATGAGCAGTTCTTC CASSLIVGDEQFF
14 many TRBJ2-3 TRBD1 TRBV2 TGTGCCAGCATGCCGGACAGGGGACCAGATACGCAGTATTTT CASMPDRGPDTQYF
14 many TRBJ2-7 NA TRBV7-8 TGTGCCAGCAGCTCGGCCTGGACTGTCTACGAGCAGTACTTC CASSSAWTVYEQYF
18 NA TRBJ1-5 TRBD1 TRBV2 TGTGCCAGCAGTCAACTCAGGACAGGGTCTCAAGAGGGGCGGCCCCAGCATTTT CASSQLRTGSQEGRPQHF
18 many TRBJ2-5 NA TRBV12-3/TRBV12-4 TGTGCCAGCAATAAAAAAGATCTTGGGGCGGGTAGTCAAGAGACCCAGTACTTC CASNKKDLGAGSQETQYF
14 many TRBJ2-5 TRBD2 TRBV5-4 TGTGCCAGCAGCTTCGACGGGAGGTGGGAGACCCAGTACTTC CASSFDGRWETQYF
15 many TRBJ1-4 NA TRBV10-2 TGCGCCAGCAGTGAGTCATGGGGAAAGAAGGAAAAACTGTTTTTT CASSESWGKKEKLFF
16 many TRBJ2-7 TRBD2 TRBV28 TGTGCCAGCAGTCTAACTAGCGGCATAAGCTCCTACGAGCAGTACTTC CASSLTSGISSYEQYF
14 many TRBJ2-7 NA TRBV9 TGTGCCAGCAGCGCAAAGGGCGGGCACTACGAGCAGTACTTC CASSAKGGHYEQYF
17 many TRBJ2-3 TRBD2 TRBV12-3/TRBV12-4 TGTGCCAGCAGTCTCGGGACTAGCGGGATTGGCACAGATACGCAGTATTTT CASSLGTSGIGTDTQYF
13 many TRBJ1-6 NA TRBV7-9 TGTGCCAGCAGCTCCGAGAGGGATTCACCCCTCCACTTT CASSSERDSPLHF
14 many TRBJ1-1 NA TRBV7-3 TGTGCCAGCAGCTTAAGGTCTGGGGCCACTGAAGCTTTCTTT CASSLRSGATEAFF
16 NA TRBJ2-6 NA TRBV27 TGTGCCAGCAGAGGGCAGGTTAGCTCTGGGGCCAACGTCCTGACTTTC CASRGQVSSGANVLTF
20 many TRBJ2-3 TRBD2 TRBV5-1 TGCGCCAGCAGCTTGTTCCCCTCTGTCGGGGGGGCCCCTCGCACAGATACGCAGTATTTT CASSLFPSVGGAPRTDTQYF